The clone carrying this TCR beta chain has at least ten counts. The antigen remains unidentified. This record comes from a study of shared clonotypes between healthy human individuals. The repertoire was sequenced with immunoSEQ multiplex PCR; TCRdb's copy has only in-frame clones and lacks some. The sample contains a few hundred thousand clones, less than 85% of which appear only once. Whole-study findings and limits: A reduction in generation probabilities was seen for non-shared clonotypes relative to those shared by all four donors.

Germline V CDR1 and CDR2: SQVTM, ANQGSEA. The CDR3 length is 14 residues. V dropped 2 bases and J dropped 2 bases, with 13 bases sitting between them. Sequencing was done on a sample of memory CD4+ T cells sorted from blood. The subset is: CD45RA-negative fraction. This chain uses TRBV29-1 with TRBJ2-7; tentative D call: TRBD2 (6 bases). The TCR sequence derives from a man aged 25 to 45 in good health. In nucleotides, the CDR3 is TGCAGCGTTGAACGACTAGGAAAACCCTACGAGCAGTACTTC. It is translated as CSVERLGKPYEQYF.